This T cell receptor beta chain was sequenced during a study of vaccination and CD4 T cells after COVID-19. As for the study in general: Post-vaccine sampling followed dose two by a median about 69 days (range 14 to 241). General study points: Among reactive clones from convalescent patients, a median about 83% appeared only post-vaccination. Nearly all convalescent vaccine-specific clones, 304 of 307, recognized only SARS-CoV-2 spike.

In the case of this clonotype: Its target is not known.

Specified treatment: roughly ten-day PBMC culture with coronavirus spike peptide pools or control peptides (ViraFEST assay). Trimming pared 1 base from V and 5 bases from J, leaving 14 bases between. Per the germline V gene, CDR1 is SGHNT and CDR2 is YENEEA. CDR3 length: 15 residues. Sequencing of the DNA from cultured CD4+ T cells was carried out with the Oncomine TCR Beta short-read assay. Each CDR3 protein is one row after TCRdb ran MiXCR on the PCR reads. The sample lists some 18,000 distinct CDR3 sequences, roughly 50% occurring once. The chain is built from TRBV11-3 and TRBJ2-5; TRBD2 is a possible D gene (5 bases). The specimen was CD4+ T cells from blood, cultured in vitro. The origin of this receptor is a human donor who had recovered from COVID-19. CDR3 loop: CASSLGNGGSETQYF. The DNA of the CDR3 is TGTGCCAGCAGCTTAGGTAATGGAGGTTCGGAGACCCAGTACTTC.